The 18 T cell receptor beta chains reported below all come from one sample, sequenced in a study of human T cells and chemical hapten exposure (dated by TCRdb to the early 2020s). The library was generated by RACE. Sequencing was performed on a NextSeq 500. TCRdb trimmed the raw reads at Q25, called clones with MiXCR and kept productive beta chains. Rows with one shared CDR3 protein collapse into an entry with the most common genes and DNA. The sample table contains under 60,000 distinct CDR3 sequences; only one count was recorded for around a tenth of them. The ten largest clones add up to roughly a tenth of the sample. The sample's time point label, in plain terms: pre-sensitization, week 0. This sample's treatment or condition label indicates: therapeutic diphenylcyclopropenone sensitization with weekly scalp DPC. Unfractionated whole blood was collected in Tempus Blood RNA tubes, and total RNA was extracted from that blood.

The specimen was whole blood, collected in connection with sensitization to the hapten diphenylcyclopropenone (DPC). The origin of the receptors is a woman in her thirties with alopecia areata. Some clones in this sample may be carry-over from other donors' samples.

The chain recombines TRBV4-2 with TRBJ2-1, with D possibly TRBD1 on 6 matching bases. CDR1 is LGHNA, CDR2 YNFKEQ, per germline. CDR3 length: 15 residues. V dropped 0 bases and J dropped 5 bases, with 11 bases sitting between them. The DNA of the CDR3 is TGTGCCAGCAGCCAAGAACAACAGGGTAACAATGAGCAGTTCTTC. Its protein is CASSQEQQGNNEQFF.

The genes are TRBV11-2 and TRBJ1-2; D gene uncertain. From germline, CDR1 is SGHAT and CDR2 FQNNGV. Trimming removed 2 bases at V and 4 bases at J, with 5 bases between. CDR3 length: 12 residues. The CDR3 region is CASSLWSYGYTF. The DNA for the CDR3 is TGTGCCAGCAGCTTATGGAGCTATGGCTACACCTTC.

Concerning this clonotype itself: This may stem from a read error, because a much larger clone lies one nucleotide away. Without the conserved terminal phenylalanine or tryptophan, this CDR3 likely stems from a read error. CDR3 in amino acids: CAWSPNVVLNSPLHV. The CDR3 coding sequence is TGTGCCTGGAGTCCGAACGTTGTGCTGAATTCACCCCTCCACGTT. This rearrangement joins TRBV30 to TRBJ1-6; no firm D call. Trimming cost V 2 bases and J 7 bases, with 15 bases left between them. This CDR3 spans 15 amino acids. The germline CDR1 and CDR2 sequences are GTSNPN and SVGIG (reference sequence).

This clonotype was seen only a few times. The V call is TRBV7-2, the J call TRBJ2-7; D remains unclear. Germline lookup yields CDR1 SGHTA and CDR2 FQGNSA. V lost 5 bases to trimming and J lost 1 base, with 9 bases between them. This CDR3 comprises 13 residues. CDR3: CASSPIRSYEQYF. The CDR3, as DNA: TGTGCCAGCAGCCCTATACGGTCCTACGAGCAGTACTTC.

This clonotype appeared many times. The CDR3 sequence: CASSRVGGLNTDTQYF. The CDR3 DNA reads as TGTGCCAGCAGCCGGGTAGGGGGACTCAACACAGATACGCAGTATTTT. The V call is TRBV7-2, the J call TRBJ2-3; D could derive from TRBD1 or TRBD2 (6 bases each). The germline gives CDR1 SGHTA, CDR2 FQGNSA. V gave up 5 bases and J gave up 2 bases, with 17 bases separating them. There are 16 residues in the CDR3.

This clonotype was counted ten times or more. The DNA for the CDR3 is TGTGCCAGCAGTTCCCCGGGACGCCGCGATACGCAGTATTTT. The encoded protein is CASSSPGRRDTQYF. The chain recombines TRBV6-1 with TRBJ2-3; D may correspond to TRBD1 or TRBD2 (5 bases each). The CDR3 totals 14 residues. From germline, CDR1 is MNHNS and CDR2 SASEGT. V lost 5 bases, J lost 6 bases, and 15 bases lay in between.

In this sample, this clonotype turned up a few times. The chain employs TRBV7-2 and TRBJ2-4; D gene uncertain. Germline-derived CDR1 and CDR2 are SGHTA and FQGNSA. The V end lost 5 bases, the J end lost 0 bases, and 8 bases lay between the germline ends. The CDR3 is made up of 14 amino acids. The CDR3 spells CASSLSIAKNIQYF. The CDR3 nucleotides are TGTGCCAGCAGCCTGAGCATAGCCAAAAACATTCAGTACTTC.

In this sample, this clonotype turned up a few times. The V and J genes are TRBV29-1 and TRBJ2-3; D is possibly TRBD2 (6 bases). Germline CDR1 and CDR2: SQVTM and ANQGSEA. The CDR3 is made up of 17 amino acids. Trimming pared 0 bases from V and 7 bases from J, leaving 23 bases between. The CDR3 protein is CSVEEGVGGPGCNTQYF. DNA of the CDR3: TGCAGCGTTGAAGAAGGAGTGGGGGGACCGGGTTGCAATACGCAGTATTTT.

This clonotype was seen more than once but under ten times. The J gene is TRBJ2-7, the V gene TRBV6-2 or TRBV6-3, with TRBD2 matching 12 bases. This CDR3 has 15 residues. Unmatched junction bases numbered 4, after V lost 5 bases and J lost 2 bases. CDR1 MNHEY and CDR2 SVGEGT come from the germline V gene. CDR3 in amino acids: CASSNGLAGPYEQYF. CDR3 sequence (DNA): TGTGCCAGCAGTAACGGACTAGCGGGGCCCTACGAGCAGTACTTC.

This clonotype has a handful of counts. The gene calls are TRBV15 and TRBJ2-1, with 9 bases lining up with TRBD2. The germline gives CDR1 LNHNV, CDR2 YYDKDF (reference sequence). Trimming cost V 1 base and J 6 bases; bases outside gene matches: 4. The CDR3 covers 15 residues. CDR3 sequence (DNA): TGTGCCACCAGCAGAGCCCTGACTAGCGGCAATGAGCAGTTCTTC. This encodes CATSRALTSGNEQFF.

In this sample, this clonotype turned up many times. The J gene is TRBJ2-1, the V gene TRBV15; a weak D match, TRBD2 (6 bases). Trimming took 2 bases from V and 2 from J, leaving 13 bases between them. The length of the CDR3 is 16 residues. The germline gives CDR1 LNHNV, CDR2 YYDKDF (reference sequence). CDR3 DNA: TGTGCCACCAGCAGAAATCTTTGGGGGGCCTACAATGAGCAGTTCTTC. Translated, it gives CATSRNLWGAYNEQFF.

This clonotype was seen repeatedly, ten times or more. The J gene is TRBJ2-3, the V gene TRBV7-8; weak D call: TRBD1 (6 bases). The CDR3 is 15 residues long. Trimming shortened V by 5 bases and J by 0 bases, and 12 bases separated the two germline ends. CDR1 and CDR2 from the germline V gene are SGHVS and FQNEAQ. The CDR3 nucleotides read TGTGCCAGCAGCCCACAGGGTTCTAGCACAGATACGCAGTATTTT. It translates to CASSPQGSSTDTQYF.

This clonotype has a handful of counts. The rearrangement joins TRBV2 to TRBJ2-7; 10 bases fit TRBD2. The CDR3 runs to 14 residues. V was pared by 4 bases and J by 3 bases, with 3 bases of the junction left unmatched. CDR1 is SNHLY and CDR2 is FYNNEI in the germline V gene. The CDR3 DNA is TGTGCCAGCAGTGGTAGCGGGGGGCGCTACGAGCAGTACTTC. Residues: CASSGSGGRYEQYF.

This clonotype was seen more than once but under ten times. The gene calls are TRBV4-3 and TRBJ1-3; D uncertain. Deletions cut 6 bases from V and 4 bases from J, with 16 bases between. CDR1 is LGHNA and CDR2 is YSLEER in the germline V gene. The CDR3 length is 15 residues. CDR3 nucleotide sequence: TGCGCCAGCAGTCCAAGGCCGGGTTCCGGAAACACCATATATTTT. Its translation: CASSPRPGSGNTIYF.

CDR3 region: CSASGGGGLETQYF. CDR3 DNA: TGCAGTGCTAGTGGTGGGGGGGGCCTAGAGACCCAGTACTTC. The J gene is TRBJ2-5, the V gene TRBV20-1; tentatively, D is TRBD2 (7 bases). This CDR3 contains 14 residues. With 3 bases removed from V and 4 bases from J, the gap between germline ends came to 15 bases. Germline V gene sequence: CDR1 DFQATT, CDR2 SNEGSKA (reference sequence).

This clonotype was seen only a few times. V is TRBV30 and J is TRBJ2-7; D unresolved. V shed 6 bases and J shed 3 bases, with 12 bases lying between them. The CDR3 contains 12 residues. Germline lookup yields CDR1 GTSNPN and CDR2 SVGIG (reference sequence). The CDR3 sequence: CACRSAYYEQYF. CDR3 nucleotides: TGTGCCTGCCGCTCAGCATACTACGAGCAGTACTTC.

This sequence joins TRBV15 and TRBJ2-1; 11 positions match TRBD2. From germline, CDR1 is LNHNV and CDR2 YYDKDF (reference sequence). The junction had 13 bases not matched to a gene; V was cut back by 5 bases and J by 10 bases. The CDR3 is made up of 16 amino acids. CDR3 sequence (DNA): TGTGCCACCAGCGCCCTAGCGGGGGGATACTTTGAGGAGCAGTTCTTC. It encodes CATSALAGGYFEEQFF.

V is TRBV2 and J is TRBJ2-3; D might be TRBD1 (6 bases). The CDR3 length is 13 residues. The germline V gene encodes CDR1 SNHLY and CDR2 FYNNEI. Trimming shortened V by 11 bases and J by 10 bases, and 22 bases separated the two germline ends. The chain's CDR3 is CAAEGVDPGAQYF. CDR3 coding DNA: TGTGCCGCCGAGGGGGTCGACCCCGGAGCGCAGTATTTT.